Listed below are T cell receptor beta chains from one sample, sequenced in a study of blood T cell repertoires in COVID-19. Libraries were prepared by immunoSEQ multiplex PCR; TCRdb keeps only in-frame clonotypes and omits some of them. The sample consists of roughly 220,000 clones, 88% of them appearing once. The specimen sequenced was PBMCs or T cells enriched from blood (not recorded which). Receptor source: a woman between 25 and 40 years old who had recovered from COVID-19. Each CDR3 is given with its conserved first and last residue. D genes are given only for firm matches. Clone size is not always given. Where it is, it says once, few, many or a class for expanded clones.

>NA|TRBJ1-2|NA|TRBV7-2
TGTGCCAGCAGCTTAGAGGCAGGGTTTCGCTATGGCTACACCTTC
CASSLEAGFRYGYTF
>TRBD1|TRBJ1-3|NA|TRBV4-2
TGTGCCAGCAGCTCCCTGAGGGCTGGACAGGGGGAATCTGGAAACACCATATATTTT
CASSSLRAGQGESGNTIYF
>TRBD1|TRBJ1-1|NA|TRBV11-1
TGTGCCAGCAGGGTTAATTGGGACAGCGAAGCTTTCTTT
CASRVNWDSEAFF
>TRBD1|TRBJ1-2|NA|TRBV11-2
TGTGCCAGCAGCTTAGTGGGGACAGGGTGGGATGGCTACACCTTC
CASSLVGTGWDGYTF
>TRBD2|TRBJ2-3|NA|TRBV11-3
TGTGCCAGCAGCCCGAAGACTAGCGGGGACACAGATACGCAGTATTTT
CASSPKTSGDTDTQYF
>NA|TRBJ1-4|NA|TRBV19
TGTGCCAGTAGTATAGCCAGGGGTAATGAAAAACTGTTTTTT
CASSIARGNEKLFF
>TRBD2|TRBJ2-3|NA|TRBV7-3
TGTGCCAGCAGCTCGACCGGGACTAGCGGTTGGAGTTTT
CASSSTGTSGWSF
>TRBD1|TRBJ1-3|NA|TRBV2
TGTGCCAGCAGTGTGGAGGGACAGATATACGCTGCTGGAAACACCATATATTTT
CASSVEGQIYAAGNTIYF
>NA|TRBJ1-5|NA|TRBV29-1
TGCAGCGTCTCGGGGGGACTCAATCAGCCCCAGCATTTT
CSVSGGLNQPQHF
>TRBD2|TRBJ2-1|NA|TRBV19
TGTGCCAGTAGTATAATGAGCGGGGGGGACGGAGAGCAGTTCTTC
CASSIMSGGDGEQFF
>NA|TRBJ1-3|NA|TRBV19
TGTGCCAGTAGTCGAGGCCTCTCTGGAAACACCATATATTTT
CASSRGLSGNTIYF
>NA|TRBJ1-5|NA|TRBV19
TGTGCCAGTAGTTCAGCCGGACAGTCTCTCTCCACAGGCTCCCAGCATTTT
CASSSAGQSLSTGSQHF
>NA|TRBJ2-7|NA|TRBV6-5
TGTGCCACATACGAGCAGTACTTC
CATYEQYF
>NA|TRBJ2-5|NA|TRBV7-8
TGTGCCAGCAGCTTAGGTTGGGGGCAGGGGGAGACCCAGTACTTC
CASSLGWGQGETQYF
>NA|TRBJ1-1|NA|TRBV19
TGTGCCAGTAGTAACGGGGGTTGGACTGAAGCTTTCTTT
CASSNGGWTEAFF
>NA|TRBJ1-2|NA|TRBV9
TGTGCCAGCAGCGTAGCGACAGACTATGGCTACACCTTC
CASSVATDYGYTF
>NA|TRBJ2-7|NA|TRBV5-1
TGCGCCAGCAGCTTGGAAGCAGGGGCTGCCTACGAGCAGTACTTC
CASSLEAGAAYEQYF
>NA|TRBJ1-5|NA|TRBV3-1/TRBV3-2
TGTGCCAGCAGCCAAGCCTCAGGGGATCAGCCCCAGCATTTT
CASSQASGDQPQHF
>TRBD1|TRBJ2-7|NA|TRBV10-3
TGTGCCATCAGTGACCGAGGACAGGGTTTGGCGTACGAGCAGTACTTC
CAISDRGQGLAYEQYF
>TRBD1|TRBJ2-7|NA|TRBV7-9
TGTGCCAGCAGCTCAAACAGGGGCAACGAGCAGTACTTC
CASSSNRGNEQYF
>TRBD1|TRBJ2-7|NA|TRBV7-8
TGTGCCAGCAGCCGGACAGGGGCAACGTACGAGCAGTACTTC
CASSRTGATYEQYF
>NA|TRBJ1-5|NA|TRBV12-3/TRBV12-4
TGTGCCAGCAGAACAGGGTTTCAGCCCCAGCATTTT
CASRTGFQPQHF
>NA|TRBJ2-5|few|TRBV7-7
TGTGCTAGCAGCTTAGGCGGAACCCTCGGAGAGACCCAGTACTTC
CASSLGGTLGETQYF
>TRBD2|TRBJ2-3|NA|TRBV6-2/TRBV6-3
TGTGCCAGCAGTTATATAGCGGGGGGCCTGGAGTATTTT
CASSYIAGGLEYF
>TRBD1|TRBJ1-2|NA|TRBV4-3
TGCGCCAGCAGCCAAGATATGCGGACAGGGCCCATTTATGGCTACACCTTC
CASSQDMRTGPIYGYTF
>TRBD1|TRBJ1-1|NA|TRBV10-3
TGTGCCATCAGAGACAGGGACCACCGACGGGGAGTGAACACTGAAGCTTTCTTT
CAIRDRDHRRGVNTEAFF
>TRBD1|TRBJ2-1|NA|TRBV6-1
TGTGCCAGCAGTGCCGCCGGGACAGGGTTAAACAATGAGCAGTTCTTC
CASSAAGTGLNNEQFF
>TRBD1|TRBJ2-3|NA|TRBV7-8
TGTGCCAGCAGCTTACGAATTCGGACAGGCATAGATACGCAGTATTTT
CASSLRIRTGIDTQYF
>TRBD1|TRBJ1-4|NA|TRBV4-1
TGCGCCAGCAGCCACGTTGACAGGGATAATGAAAAACTGTTTTTT
CASSHVDRDNEKLFF
>TRBD1|TRBJ1-5|once|TRBV19
TGTGCCAGTAGCTTCTGGACAGGCCCTTATAGCAATCAGCCCCAGCATTTT
CASSFWTGPYSNQPQHF
>TRBD1|TRBJ1-4|NA|TRBV5-1
TGCGCCAGCAGCTTGGCTGGCGGGACAGTGGGCGAAAAACTGTTTTTT
CASSLAGGTVGEKLFF
>TRBD1|TRBJ2-2|NA|TRBV4-1
TGCGCCAGCAGCCGAATACAGGGGGCGGACACCGGGGAGCTGTTTTTT
CASSRIQGADTGELFF
>TRBD1|TRBJ2-3|NA|TRBV7-9
TGTGCCAGCAGCTCCCGGACAGGGTCAATTATCACAGATACGCAGTATTTT
CASSSRTGSIITDTQYF
>NA|TRBJ2-2|NA|TRBV19
TGTGCCAGTAGCCATGACAGAGCGAACACCGGGGAGCTGTTTTTT
CASSHDRANTGELFF
>NA|TRBJ1-5|NA|TRBV6-1
TGTGCCAGCAGTGAGGCTAGCAATCAGCCCCAGCATTTT
CASSEASNQPQHF
>NA|TRBJ1-1|NA|TRBV28
TGTGCCATCTTGCACGGGGGGGACACTGAAGCTTTCTTT
CAILHGGDTEAFF
>TRBD1|TRBJ1-2|NA|TRBV3-1/TRBV3-2
TGTGCCATCCAACAGGGGGGATCGAGTGGCTACACCTTC
CAIQQGGSSGYTF
>NA|TRBJ1-6|once|TRBV29-1
TGCAGCGTTAGTGACAGAGATAATTCACCCCTCCACTTT
CSVSDRDNSPLHF
>NA|TRBJ1-2|NA|TRBV3-1/TRBV3-2
TGTGCCAGCACCCGAGGTGCAAACTATGGCTACACCTTC
CASTRGANYGYTF
>TRBD2|TRBJ2-5|NA|TRBV6-2/TRBV6-3
TGTGCCAGCAGTTACGTTGGCGGGGGTGGAGAGACCCAGTACTTC
CASSYVGGGGETQYF
>NA|TRBJ1-5|NA|TRBV11-1
TGTGCCAGCAGCTTTAGTGAATATCGCAATCAGCCCCAGCATTTT
CASSFSEYRNQPQHF
>TRBD1|TRBJ1-4|NA|TRBV12-5
TGTGCTAGTGGTTTGGTACTGACAGGGGGCTCTGAAAAACTGTTTTTT
CASGLVLTGGSEKLFF
>TRBD1|TRBJ1-2|NA|TRBV19
TGTGCCAGTTCCTCGGGACAGATTAGCTATGGCTACACCTTC
CASSSGQISYGYTF
>NA|TRBJ2-7|NA|TRBV9
TGTGCCAGCAGCGTAGAAGTATCAGGGTCCTACGAGCAGTACTTC
CASSVEVSGSYEQYF
>TRBD1|TRBJ1-5|NA|TRBV2
TGTGCCAGCAGGGGACAGTATAGCAATCAGCCCCAGCATTTT
CASRGQYSNQPQHF